Each of the 28 T cell receptor beta chains below was sequenced from the same sample in a study of blood T cell repertoires in COVID-19. Only in-frame clones appear in the TCRdb table, and some are missing; sequencing was by immunoSEQ multiplex PCR. Here the sample spans some 250,000 clones, roughly 88% being singletons. Sequencing was carried out using peripheral blood. The receptors here all came from a man between 35 and 55 years old with acute or convalescent COVID-19.

V usage is TRBV27 and J usage is TRBJ2-5, with 9 bases identical to TRBD1. The CDR3 spans 14 residues. Trimming cost V 8 bases and J 3 bases; bases outside gene matches: 7. From germline, CDR1 is MNHEY and CDR2 SMNVEV (reference sequence). The CDR3 here is CASASTGGEETQYF. In nucleotides, the CDR3 is TGTGCCAGCGCCTCGACAGGGGGGGAAGAGACCCAGTACTTC.

The chain has TRBV7-8 and TRBJ1-2, with D uncertain. The germline V and J ends were trimmed by 8 bases and 8 bases, with 15 bases remaining between them. Germline assignment: CDR1 SGHVS and CDR2 FQNEAQ. The CDR3 consists of 12 residues. CDR3 amino acids: CASSDRGSGYTF. The CDR3 bases are TGTGCCAGCTCAGATAGAGGGAGCGGCTACACCTTC.

This chain joins TRBV19 and TRBJ1-2; the match to TRBD1 covers 9 bases. Unmatched junction bases numbered 15, after V lost 6 bases and J lost 7 bases. The CDR3 contains 16 residues. CDR1 is LNHDA, CDR2 SQIVND, per germline (reference sequence). DNA of the CDR3: TGTGCCAGTAGAGGAACAGGGGGCTCCCCCGGTGGTGGCTACACCTTC. Translation: CASRGTGGSPGGGYTF.

The rearrangement uses TRBV5-1 and TRBJ2-3; the D gene is possibly TRBD2 (5 bases). Germline lookup yields CDR1 SGHRS and CDR2 YFSETQ. CDR3 size: 13 residues. Trimming cost V 4 bases and J 5 bases, with 11 bases left between them. CDR3 nucleotides: TGCGCCAGCAGCGAGACTATGATAGATACGCAGTATTTT. Protein: CASSETMIDTQYF.

This chain uses TRBV5-1 with TRBJ1-1; D is undetermined. This CDR3 region has 13 residues. Germline CDR1 SGHRS, CDR2 YFSETQ. Trimming removed 1 base at V and 4 bases at J, with 8 bases between. The CDR3 nucleotides read TGCGCCAGCAGCTTGAATGGACTCACTGAAGCTTTCTTT. This sequence encodes CASSLNGLTEAFF.

This sequence joins TRBV29-1 and TRBJ2-5; possible D gene TRBD1, 5 bases. CDR1 SQVTM and CDR2 ANQGSEA come from the germline V gene. V was shortened by 4 bases and J by 5 bases, with 11 bases between the two germline ends. The CDR3 runs to 12 residues. Written as DNA, the CDR3 is TGCAGCGTTGGATCAGGGCGGGAGACCCAGTACTTC. This sequence encodes CSVGSGRETQYF.

The rearrangement links TRBV5-4 to TRBJ2-5; TRBD2 agrees at 8 bases. This CDR3 contains 15 residues. The ends lost 1 base at V and 5 bases at J; junction bases unmatched: 7. Germline V gene sequence: CDR1 SGHNT, CDR2 YYREEE (reference sequence). DNA for the CDR3: TGTGCCAGCAGCTTGCCGGGGGGGTCAAGGGAGACCCAGTACTTC. Protein sequence: CASSLPGGSRETQYF.

V usage is TRBV27 and J usage is TRBJ2-5, with D unresolved. Germline V gene data show CDR1 as MNHEY and CDR2 as SMNVEV (reference sequence). With 5 bases removed from V and 1 base from J, the gap between germline ends came to 11 bases. This CDR3 contains 14 residues. The CDR3 nucleotides are TGTGCCAGCAGTCCCAGCGCCTTCCAAGAGACCCAGTACTTC. Residues: CASSPSAFQETQYF.

In its sample, this clone was seen once. The chain joins TRBV11-3 to TRBJ2-2; 11 bases line up with TRBD2. The CDR3 loop spans 16 amino acids. The J segment lost 4 bases and the V segment lost 5 bases, leaving 6 bases of the junction unmatched. Germline assignment: CDR1 SGHNT and CDR2 YENEEA. In DNA form, the CDR3 reads TGTGCCAGCAGCCCACTAGCGGGAGTAGTCACCGGGGAGCTGTTTTTT. Translated: CASSPLAGVVTGELFF. Variable domain in full (rest from reference TRBV11-3 and TRBJ2-2): EAGVVQSPRYKIIEKKQPVAFWCNPISGHNTLYWYLQNLGQGPELLIRYENEEAVDDSQLPKDRFSAERLKGVDSTLKIQPAELGDSAVYLCASSPLAGVVTGELFFGEGSRLTVL.

This clone was recorded a few times. The rearrangement joins TRBV12-3 or TRBV12-4 to TRBJ1-2; 7 nucleotides agree with TRBD1. This CDR3 region has 13 residues. V dropped 10 bases and J dropped 2; count of bases not matched to a gene: 7. The CDR3 is CANAEQGNYGYTF. The CDR3 DNA follows: TGTGCCAACGCTGAACAGGGGAACTATGGCTACACCTTC.

Note on this clone: This CDR3 is also generated by other DNA sequences in the sample. The rearrangement uses TRBV5-4 and TRBJ2-5, with TRBD1 matching over 7 bases. The CDR3 totals 13 residues. Per germline, CDR1 SGHNT and CDR2 YYREEE (reference sequence). V trimming: 4 bases; J trimming: 2 bases; junction bases outside the gene matches: 2. CDR3 coding DNA: TGTGCCAGCAGCGGGGACAGTCAAGAGACCCAGTACTTC. Its translation: CASSGDSQETQYF. The full variable domain, rest sourced from reference TRBV5-4 and TRBJ2-5, is ETGVTQSPTHLIKTRGQQVTLRCSSQSGHNTVSWYQQALGQGPQFIFQYYREEENGRGNFPPRFSGLQFPNYSSELNVNALELDDSALYLCASSGDSQETQYFGPGTRLLVL.

The chain uses TRBV28 and TRBJ1-4; D possibly corresponds to TRBD1 (5 bases). This CDR3 comprises 14 residues. Germline CDR1 MDHEN, CDR2 SYDVKM. With 6 bases removed from V and 2 bases from J, the gap between germline ends came to 10 bases. CDR3 in DNA: TGTGCCAGCAGGTCCCCAGGGACTAATGAAAAACTGTTTTTT. It is translated as CASRSPGTNEKLFF. The variable domain in full, completed from reference TRBV28 and TRBJ1-4, reads DVKVTQSSRYLVKRTGEKVFLECVQDMDHENMFWYRQDPGLGLRLIYFSYDVKMKEKGDIPEGYSVSREKKERFSLILESASTNQTSMYLCASRSPGTNEKLFFGSGTQLSVL.

This clone was counted between two and nine times. The chain couples TRBV7-8 to TRBJ1-5, with a weak D call TRBD1 (6 bases). Per the germline V gene, CDR1 is SGHVS and CDR2 is FQNEAQ. The CDR3 is made up of 17 amino acids. Trimming stripped 5 bases from V and 4 bases from J, with 21 bases between. The CDR3 nucleotides read TGTGCCAGCAGCGGGGGGGCTGGGCTCTCTCCAAATCAGCCCCAGCATTTT. This encodes CASSGGAGLSPNQPQHF. Full variable domain (remainder filled in from reference TRBV7-8 and TRBJ1-5): GAGVSQSPRYKVAKRGQDVALRCDPISGHVSLFWYQQALGQGPEFLTYFQNEAQLDKSGLPSDRFFAERPEGSVSTLKIQRTQQEDSAVYLCASSGGAGLSPNQPQHFGDGTRLSIL.

The chain recombines TRBV6-5 with TRBJ1-3; no reliable D call. The CDR3 spans 15 residues. Trimming took off 5 bases at V and 3 bases at J, with 14 bases between the two ends. CDR1 is MNHEY, CDR2 SVGAGI, per germline. Written as DNA, the CDR3 is TGTGCCAGCAGTCCAGGTCGAACGAGTGGAAACACCATATATTTT. Residues: CASSPGRTSGNTIYF.

The chain carries TRBV3-1 (or the pseudogene TRBV3-2) and TRBJ2-1; D unresolved. This CDR3 contains 13 residues. CDR1 and CDR2 (germline): LGHDT, YNNKEL (reference sequence). Between the trimmed V and J ends, which lost 4 bases and 9 bases, there was a span of 13 bases. CDR3 sequence (DNA): TGTGCCAGCAGCCGCGTCCTGAGTAGTGAGCAGTTCTTC. Translated, it gives CASSRVLSSEQFF.

The rearrangement links TRBV3-1 (or the pseudogene TRBV3-2) to TRBJ1-5; 9 bases match TRBD1. This CDR3 spans 17 amino acids. J gave up 3 bases and V 0 bases, and 6 bases lay outside the gene matches. CDR1 LGHDT and CDR2 YNNKEL come from the germline V gene (reference sequence). For the CDR3, the DNA is TGTGCCAGCAGCCAAGATAGGACAGGGGCCACCAATCAGCCCCAGCATTTT. It is translated as CASSQDRTGATNQPQHF.

The chain joins TRBV10-3 to TRBJ2-3; 9 nucleotides line up with TRBD1. Per the germline V gene, CDR1 is ENHRY and CDR2 is SYGVKD. Trimming took 6 bases from V and 2 from J; bases not matched to a gene: 6. CDR3 length: 15 residues. In DNA form, the CDR3 reads TGTGCCATCAGCCGGGACAGGGCAAACACAGATACGCAGTATTTT. Protein sequence: CAISRDRANTDTQYF.

This clone has only one observation. The chain joins TRBV6-5 to TRBJ1-4; D is uncertain. Looked up from germline, CDR1 is MNHEY and CDR2 is SVGAGI. Deletions cut 8 bases from V and 1 base from J, with 8 bases between. The CDR3 is made up of 13 amino acids. The CDR3 protein is CASVEGTNEKLFF. CDR3 bases: TGTGCCAGCGTGGAGGGAACTAATGAAAAACTGTTTTTT.

The chain joins TRBV5-6 to TRBJ1-2; TRBD1 agrees at 8 bases. This CDR3 contains 15 residues. Per germline, CDR1 SGHDT and CDR2 YYEEEE. The trim removed 4 bases at V and 3 bases at J, leaving 8 bases unmatched. The CDR3 nucleotides read TGTGCCAGCAGCGGGGGGACAGGTGGCCACTATGGCTACACCTTC. Encoded protein: CASSGGTGGHYGYTF.

Concerning this clone itself: The same CDR3 arises from other DNA sequences in this sample as well. The rearrangement links TRBV4-1 to TRBJ2-5; D gene unclear. The CDR3 runs 13 residues. Trimming removed 1 base at V and 5 bases at J, with 8 bases between. Germline CDR1 and CDR2: MGHRA and YSYEKL. The CDR3 coding sequence is TGCGCCAGCAGCCAAGGTCCCCGGGAGACCCAGTACTTC. It encodes CASSQGPRETQYF.

The chain recombines TRBV30 with TRBJ2-1; TRBD2 matches at 13 bases. The CDR3 is 16 residues long. CDR1 is GTSNPN and CDR2 is SVGIG in the germline V gene (reference sequence). Trimming cost V 1 base and J 8 bases; bases outside gene matches: 8. The CDR3 spells CAWSGRLAGGTHEQFF. CDR3 nucleotide sequence: TGTGCCTGGAGTGGGCGACTAGCGGGAGGAACCCATGAGCAGTTCTTC.

V and J are TRBV4-2 and TRBJ2-7, with 8 bases that match TRBD2. The V gene end was trimmed by 1 base and the J gene end by 5 bases; junction bases not matched to a gene: 7. Germline V gene data show CDR1 as LGHNA and CDR2 as YNFKEQ. The CDR3 covers 15 residues. CDR3: CASSQAGGAFNEQYF. The CDR3 nucleotides are TGTGCCAGCAGCCAAGCCGGGGGGGCGTTCAACGAGCAGTACTTC.

The rearrangement uses TRBV9 and TRBJ2-7, with TRBD2 identical over 7 bases. This CDR3 region has 16 residues. Looked up from germline, CDR1 is SGDLS and CDR2 is YYNGEE. The junction had 11 bases not matched to a gene; V was cut back by 0 bases and J by 5 bases. The CDR3 loop is CASSVGEGRVGDEQYF. CDR3 bases: TGTGCCAGCAGCGTAGGGGAGGGAAGGGTCGGGGACGAGCAGTACTTC.

The rearrangement uses TRBV6-6 and TRBJ1-2, with D possibly TRBD1 on 6 matching bases. V was pared by 7 bases and J by 8 bases, with 20 bases between. CDR1 is MNHNY, CDR2 SVGAGI, per germline (reference sequence). This CDR3 contains 14 residues. The CDR3 DNA follows: TGTGCCAGCACCACTCCGGGGGGGGCCGGAGGCTACACCTTC. It translates to CASTTPGGAGGYTF.

The chain uses TRBV19 and TRBJ1-1, with TRBD1 as a possible D gene (5 bases). Germline lookup yields CDR1 LNHDA and CDR2 SQIVND (reference sequence). V was pared by 7 bases and J by 1 base, with 7 bases between. CDR3 length: 12 residues. As DNA, the CDR3 is TGTGCCAGTAACAGGTGGAACACTGAAGCTTTCTTT. Translated: CASNRWNTEAFF.

V gene TRBV6-5 combines with J gene TRBJ1-2; no reliable D call. The length of the CDR3 is 15 residues. V gave up 6 bases and J gave up 5 bases, with 19 bases separating them. Per the germline V gene, CDR1 is MNHEY and CDR2 is SVGAGI. CDR3 nucleotide sequence: TGTGCCAGCAGGGGTTTGGACGGGATTTTTTATGGCTACACCTTC. Protein: CASRGLDGIFYGYTF.

This sequence joins TRBV9 and TRBJ1-5; D is ambiguous. Germline CDR1 SGDLS, CDR2 YYNGEE. The CDR3 spans 15 residues. V shed 0 bases and J shed 0 bases, with 7 bases lying between them. The CDR3 protein is CASSVAPDSNQPQHF. The CDR3 DNA reads TGTGCCAGCAGCGTAGCTCCAGATAGCAATCAGCCCCAGCATTTT.

The chain employs TRBV9 and TRBJ2-1, with 8 nucleotides matching TRBD2. Per the germline V gene, CDR1 is SGDLS and CDR2 is YYNGEE. This CDR3 spans 16 amino acids. Trimming took 0 bases from V and 4 from J; bases not matched to a gene: 6. CDR3 coding DNA: TGTGCCAGCAGCGTAGACTCAGCGGGAGCTTACAATGAGCAGTTCTTC. Protein: CASSVDSAGAYNEQFF.